These 26 T cell receptor beta chains were all obtained from the same sample, sequenced in a study of T-cell reconstitution after alpha-beta-depleted transplantation in children. Construction of the TCRbeta library involved unique molecular identifiers. TCRdb reprocessed the PCR reads with MiXCR, giving one entry per CDR3 protein. The sample carries hundreds of thousands of distinct CDR3 sequences, roughly 17% recorded once. The material was PBMCs from the stem cell graft donor, obtained from the stem cell graft. These receptors all come from a human donor who donated a stem cell graft to a child with acute myeloid leukemia.

This clonotype was recorded at least ten times. J is TRBJ2-1 and V is TRBV29-1, with D perhaps given as TRBD1 or TRBD2 (6 bases each). Germline CDR1 is SQVTM and CDR2 is ANQGSEA. The CDR3 runs to 18 residues. V dropped 1 base and J dropped 2 bases, with 21 bases sitting between them. The CDR3 bases are TGCAGCGTTGAAGGAGGGGGGACCGTCAGTCCCGCCTACAATGAGCAGTTCTTC. Its translation: CSVEGGGTVSPAYNEQFF.

This clonotype was recorded a few times. This chain uses TRBV10-2 with TRBJ1-1; possible D gene TRBD1, 5 bases. Germline V gene lookup returns CDR1 WSHSY and CDR2 SAAADI. Trimming pared 6 bases from V and 4 bases from J, leaving 9 bases between. This CDR3 spans 12 amino acids. CDR3 amino acids: CASRDRLTEAFF. CDR3 DNA: TGCGCCAGCAGAGACAGACTCACTGAAGCTTTCTTT.

This clonotype was seen at least ten times. The chain combines TRBV4-3 with TRBJ2-3; 9 nucleotides align to TRBD1. Trimming took 3 bases from V and 6 from J; bases not matched to a gene: 13. From germline, CDR1 is LGHNA and CDR2 YSLEER. This CDR3 has 17 residues. The chain's CDR3 is CASSQEPWDRDGDTQYF. Here the CDR3 DNA reads TGCGCCAGCAGCCAGGAACCCTGGGACAGGGATGGTGATACGCAGTATTTT.

This clonotype was recorded at least ten times. The V call is TRBV29-1, the J call TRBJ1-1; no reliable D call. The CDR3 has 12 residues. The V and J ends lost 3 bases and 3 bases respectively, with 8 bases between them. Germline V gene sequence: CDR1 SQVTM, CDR2 ANQGSEA. The CDR3 is CSVDYGYTEAFF. The CDR3 DNA reads as TGCAGCGTTGATTACGGCTACACTGAAGCTTTCTTT.

The rearrangement joins TRBV7-2 to TRBJ2-2; 12 nucleotides line up with TRBD2. After removal of 2 bases from V and 5 bases from J, the junction contained 9 bases not matched to a gene. The germline V gene has CDR1 SGHTA and CDR2 FQGNSA. The CDR3 has 18 residues. The CDR3 protein is CASSLRLAGGPWTGELFF. CDR3 sequence (DNA): TGTGCCAGCAGCTTAAGGCTAGCGGGGGGGCCGTGGACCGGGGAGCTGTTTTTT.

This clonotype was counted ten times or more. The chain combines TRBV29-1 with TRBJ2-4, with TRBD2 matching over 9 bases. CDR3 length: 13 amino acids. Losses at the gene ends were 5 bases for V and 4 bases for J; bases not matched to a gene: 3. Germline V gene lookup returns CDR1 SQVTM and CDR2 ANQGSEA. For the CDR3, the DNA is TGCAGCGTTTTAGCGGGGGAGAAAAACATTCAGTACTTC. Amino acid sequence: CSVLAGEKNIQYF.

This clonotype has only a few counts. J is TRBJ2-2 and V is TRBV4-2; D is perhaps TRBD2 (6 bases). V was shortened by 0 bases and J by 4 bases, with 9 bases between the two germline ends. Germline V CDR1 and CDR2: LGHNA, YNFKEQ. There are 15 residues in the CDR3. The CDR3 reads CASSQDFGGTGELFF. The CDR3 DNA reads TGTGCCAGCAGCCAAGATTTCGGGGGCACCGGGGAGCTGTTTTTT.

This clonotype was counted only a few times. This chain joins TRBV24-1 and TRBJ1-1; 10 positions agree with TRBD1. Germline CDR1 KGHDR, CDR2 SFDVKD. V shed 1 base, J shed 5 bases, and the junction held 9 bases outside the gene matches. This CDR3 comprises 17 residues. CDR3 loop: CATSDLRNRDRGTEAFF. DNA for the CDR3: TGTGCCACCAGTGATTTACGAAACAGGGACAGGGGAACTGAAGCTTTCTTT.

V usage is TRBV6-2 or TRBV6-3 and J usage is TRBJ1-4; possibly TRBD1 for D (6 bases). The V end was cut by 5 bases, the J end by 0 bases, with 7 bases between. Germline V gives CDR1 MNHEY, CDR2 SVGEGT. The CDR3 runs 14 residues. The CDR3 DNA reads as TGTGCCAGCAGTCGACAGGCAACTAATGAAAAACTGTTTTTT. Translated, it gives CASSRQATNEKLFF.

This clonotype was seen a handful of times. V and J are TRBV12-3 or TRBV12-4 and TRBJ1-4; maybe TRBD1 (6 bases). The CDR3 consists of 14 residues. Trimming cost V 3 bases and J 12 bases, with 17 bases left between them. The DNA of the CDR3 is TGTGCCAGCAGTTTGGGGGACTTGGGGGCACAACTGTTTTTT. Its translation is CASSLGDLGAQLFF.

In this sample, this clonotype turned up many times. The chain joins TRBV20-1 to TRBJ2-2; TRBD2 aligns across 11 bases. This CDR3 is 15 amino acids long. Per germline, CDR1 DFQATT and CDR2 SNEGSKA (reference sequence). J was trimmed by 7 bases and V by 1 base; bases with no gene match: 5. CDR3 amino acids: CSARVAGGRSGELFF. CDR3 sequence (DNA): TGCAGTGCTAGAGTAGCGGGGGGGAGAAGCGGGGAGCTGTTTTTT.

The sample holds many counts of this clonotype. Here the CDR3 DNA reads TGCAGTGCTAGCGACCCTAGCGGGGGGTTGAATGAGCAGTTCTTC. Amino acids: CSASDPSGGLNEQFF. The chain has TRBV20-1 and TRBJ2-1, with 11 bases that match TRBD2. From germline, CDR1 is DFQATT and CDR2 SNEGSKA (reference sequence). With 3 bases clipped from V and 7 bases from J, the junction kept 8 bases outside the gene matches. This CDR3 contains 15 residues.

The genes are TRBV24-1 and TRBJ2-5; the match to TRBD1 covers 10 bases. Losses at the gene ends were 4 bases for V and 4 bases for J; bases not matched to a gene: 2. CDR1 and CDR2 from the germline V gene are KGHDR and SFDVKD. This CDR3 is built from 14 residues. CDR3 loop: CATSETGGRETQYF. CDR3 nucleotide sequence: TGTGCCACCAGTGAGACAGGGGGCCGAGAGACCCAGTACTTC.

This clonotype was seen repeatedly, ten times or more. V usage is TRBV20-1 and J usage is TRBJ2-5; TRBD1 matches 11 bases. The CDR3 loop spans 16 amino acids. Germline assignment: CDR1 DFQATT and CDR2 SNEGSKA (reference sequence). The trim removed 6 bases at V and 4 bases at J, leaving 13 bases unmatched. The CDR3, as DNA: TGCAGTGCGGACCGGGGACAGGGGGGATTTGGAGAGACCCAGTACTTC. It specifies CSADRGQGGFGETQYF.

This clonotype was observed a handful of times. The CDR3 sequence: CSAPQAGGVTEAFF. The DNA for the CDR3 is TGCAGTGCCCCCCAAGCAGGGGGGGTCACTGAAGCTTTCTTT. This chain uses TRBV20-1 with TRBJ1-1; 7 nucleotides line up with TRBD1. Germline lookup yields CDR1 DFQATT and CDR2 SNEGSKA (reference sequence). This CDR3 is built from 14 residues. V trimming: 6 bases; J trimming: 4 bases; junction bases outside the gene matches: 11.

In regard to this clonotype: A much larger clone differs by one base, so this may be a read error. The chain links TRBV15 to TRBJ2-1; tentatively, D is TRBD2 (6 bases). The germline CDR1 and CDR2 sequences are LNHNV and YYDKDF (reference sequence). The V gene lost 3 bases and the J gene lost 8 bases, with 20 bases spanning the gap. The length of the CDR3 is 16 residues. DNA for the CDR3: TGTGCCACCAGCAGGGGAGGACCCCTGGGCGGCGATGAGCAGTTCTTC. Protein sequence: CATSRGGPLGGDEQFF.

The chain recombines TRBV7-2 with TRBJ1-1; TRBD1 agrees at 7 bases. The CDR3 is 13 residues long. Germline trimming cut 1 base from V and 11 bases from J; bases unmatched to any gene: 7. CDR1 and CDR2 (germline): SGHTA, FQGNSA. CDR3 residues: CASSLVGGGHAFF. CDR3 nucleotides: TGTGCCAGCAGCTTAGTTGGAGGGGGCCACGCTTTCTTT.

The table lists this clonotype with a few counts. The rearrangement links TRBV7-2 to TRBJ2-5, with TRBD1 as a possible D gene (5 bases). This CDR3 comprises 14 residues. The V and J ends lost 5 bases and 5 bases respectively, with 15 bases between them. CDR1 and CDR2 from the germline V gene are SGHTA and FQGNSA. Written as DNA, the CDR3 is TGTGCCAGCAGCACGCTAGGTGCAGGGGAGACCCAGTACTTC. Its translation is CASSTLGAGETQYF.

This clonotype was counted only a few times. CDR3 residues: CSVELPYNEQFF. The DNA of the CDR3 is TGCAGCGTTGAACTACCCTACAATGAGCAGTTCTTC. The chain employs TRBV29-1 and TRBJ2-1; D unclear. This CDR3 has 12 amino acids. Trimming removed 2 bases from V and 2 bases from J, with 4 bases in between. In germline, CDR1 is SQVTM, CDR2 ANQGSEA.

This clonotype has just a few counts. This rearrangement joins TRBV20-1 to TRBJ2-1; perhaps D is TRBD1 or TRBD2 (5 bases each). V was trimmed by 4 bases and J by 10 bases, leaving 14 bases between them. The CDR3 is 12 amino acids. Germline values: CDR1 DFQATT, CDR2 SNEGSKA (reference sequence). The CDR3 sequence: CSATGIWDEQFF. The DNA for the CDR3 is TGCAGTGCTACGGGTATATGGGACGAGCAGTTCTTC.

This clonotype has only a few counts. The chain couples TRBV7-2 to TRBJ1-1; 7 positions agree with TRBD1. The CDR3 is made up of 15 amino acids. From germline, CDR1 is SGHTA and CDR2 FQGNSA. V was clipped by 2 bases and J by 5 bases; unmatched bases: 8. CDR3 sequence: CASSLPDRPGTEAFF. The DNA for the CDR3 is TGTGCCAGCAGCTTACCGGACAGGCCGGGGACTGAAGCTTTCTTT.

The rearrangement links TRBV15 to TRBJ2-3; maybe TRBD2 (7 bases). The CDR3 loop spans 16 amino acids. The V gene lost 5 bases and the J gene lost 2 bases, with 17 bases spanning the gap. The germline gives CDR1 LNHNV, CDR2 YYDKDF (reference sequence). DNA for the CDR3: TGTGCCACCAGCCGAGGGGGGGCCGGGATCACAGATACGCAGTATTTT. Translation: CATSRGGAGITDTQYF.

V and J are TRBV20-1 and TRBJ2-1; TRBD2 agrees at 10 bases. V trimming: 1 base; J trimming: 9 bases; junction bases outside the gene matches: 9. CDR1 DFQATT and CDR2 SNEGSKA come from the germline V gene (reference sequence). The CDR3 extends over 15 amino acids. The CDR3, as DNA: TGCAGTGCTAGAGCCCCTCTAGCGGGGGCGGGTGAGCAGTTCTTC. Protein: CSARAPLAGAGEQFF.

This rearrangement joins TRBV12-3 or TRBV12-4 to TRBJ1-1, with 7 nucleotides matching TRBD1. The CDR3 is made up of 14 amino acids. J gave up 5 bases and V 7 bases, and 10 bases lay outside the gene matches. The CDR3 nucleotides read TGTGCCAGCAACCCCACAGGGGCCTGGACTGAAGCTTTCTTT. As protein: CASNPTGAWTEAFF.

This clonotype was seen a few times. V is TRBV20-1 and J is TRBJ1-1; 7 bases align to TRBD1. Germline V gives CDR1 DFQATT, CDR2 SNEGSKA (reference sequence). The length of the CDR3 is 13 residues. The V gene end was trimmed by 5 bases and the J gene end by 2 bases; junction bases not matched to a gene: 5. CDR3 region: CSAGQDLNTEAFF. CDR3 nucleotides: TGCAGTGCTGGACAGGATTTAAACACTGAAGCTTTCTTT.

This clonotype was counted ten times or more. The chain links TRBV7-9 to TRBJ1-1; 7 bases align to TRBD1. CDR3 length equals 13 residues. CDR1 SEHNR and CDR2 FQNEAQ come from the germline V gene (reference sequence). J lost 0 bases, V lost 6 bases, and 1 base had no gene match. The CDR3: CASRDRVNTEAFF. For the CDR3, the DNA is TGTGCCAGCAGAGACAGGGTGAACACTGAAGCTTTCTTT.